What follows are 10 T cell receptor beta chains derived from one specimen sequenced in a study of T cells in Graves' hyperthyroidism and ophthalmopathy. Amplified TCR beta CDR3 regions derived from RNA transcripts. Carried out on the TCR CDR3, a first-round RT-PCR used the HTBI primer set. Each CDR3 protein is one row after TCRdb ran MiXCR on the multiplex PCR reads. Here the sample spans roughly 500,000 distinct CDR3 sequences, roughly 25% being singletons. The sample taken for sequencing was blood. These receptors were obtained from a woman aged 25-40 years with Graves' ophthalmopathy.

This clonotype turned up a few times. V is TRBV28 and J is TRBJ2-7, with 9 bases matching TRBD1. Germline V CDR1 and CDR2: MDHEN, SYDVKM. V was clipped by 5 bases and J by 4 bases; unmatched bases: 6. The CDR3 is made up of 14 amino acids. This CDR3 is CASSKGQGLYEQYF. CDR3 DNA sequence: TGTGCCAGCAGTAAGGGACAGGGACTGTACGAGCAGTACTTC.

CDR3 loop: CSASVPRSGSQPQHF. CDR3 bases: TGCAGTGCTAGCGTCCCTCGATCGGGGTCTCAGCCCCAGCATTTT. The V gene is TRBV20-1, the J gene TRBJ1-5; D is unresolved. Trimming stripped 3 bases from V and 6 bases from J, with 18 bases between. The CDR3 runs 15 residues. CDR1 and CDR2 from the germline V gene are DFQATT and SNEGSKA (reference sequence).

This clonotype was detected ten times or more. The V call is TRBV12-3 or TRBV12-4, the J call TRBJ1-1; the D is unclear. The V end lost 1 base, the J end lost 5 bases, and 11 bases lay between the germline ends. The CDR3 totals 14 residues. This CDR3 is CASSLGQESTEAFF. The CDR3 nucleotides read TGTGCCAGCAGTTTAGGGCAGGAGAGTACTGAAGCTTTCTTT.

This clonotype was counted many times. J is TRBJ2-5 and V is TRBV7-9, with 11 bases matching TRBD1. Germline V gene lookup returns CDR1 SEHNR and CDR2 FQNEAQ (reference sequence). There are 15 residues in the CDR3. The junction had 5 bases not matched to a gene; V was cut back by 4 bases and J by 4 bases. The CDR3 loop reads CASSSGTGGGETQYF. CDR3 bases: TGTGCCAGCAGCTCCGGGACAGGGGGGGGAGAGACCCAGTACTTC.

This clonotype was detected many times. V gene TRBV6-1 combines with J gene TRBJ2-7, with TRBD1 identical over 7 bases. The V and J ends lost 6 bases and 3 bases, in that order; junction bases with no gene match: 8. Germline V lookup: CDR1 MNHNS, CDR2 SASEGT. The CDR3 totals 14 residues. The CDR3: CASRAHRGGYEQYF. DNA for the CDR3: TGTGCCAGCAGAGCGCACAGGGGTGGCTACGAGCAGTACTTC.

The chain links TRBV20-1 to TRBJ1-2; D might be TRBD1 (5 bases). Between the trimmed V and J ends, which lost 0 bases and 4 bases, there was a span of 6 bases. CDR1 and CDR2 from the germline V gene are DFQATT and SNEGSKA (reference sequence). CDR3 length equals 12 residues. In DNA form, the CDR3 reads TGCAGTGCTAGAGACGACAGCTATGGCTACACCTTC. This encodes CSARDDSYGYTF.

The sample holds a few counts of this clonotype. The chain links TRBV6-1 to TRBJ2-5, with 7 bases aligning to TRBD1. V shed 11 bases, J shed 4 bases, and the junction held 10 bases outside the gene matches. Germline V lookup: CDR1 MNHNS, CDR2 SASEGT. This CDR3 has 13 residues. The CDR3 coding sequence is TGTGCCTCCAGGGGGAGAGAGAGAGAGACCCAGTACTTC. Amino acid sequence: CASRGRERETQYF.

The rearrangement uses TRBV19 and TRBJ1-1; the match to TRBD1 covers 8 bases. CDR1 and CDR2 from the germline V gene are LNHDA and SQIVND (reference sequence). The CDR3 sequence is 17 residues long. J lost 7 bases, V lost 6 bases, and 19 bases had no gene match. CDR3 sequence: CASSPGWTGSQKDEAFF. CDR3 sequence (DNA): TGTGCCAGTAGCCCAGGCTGGACAGGGTCTCAGAAGGATGAAGCTTTCTTT.

Ten or more counts support this clonotype. This chain links TRBV2 with TRBJ2-7; D is unresolved. This CDR3 comprises 12 residues. Trimming took 3 bases from V and 4 from J, leaving 7 bases between them. Germline CDR1 and CDR2: SNHLY and FYNNEI. Here the CDR3 DNA reads TGTGCCAGCAGTGACCGGGTATACGAGCAGTACTTC. Translation gives CASSDRVYEQYF.

This clonotype was observed a few times. The chain carries TRBV6-2 or TRBV6-3 and TRBJ1-1; 9 positions agree with TRBD1. The CDR3 has 15 amino acids. Germline loops: CDR1 MNHEY, CDR2 SVGEGT. V was clipped by 7 bases and J by 3 bases; unmatched bases: 9. The CDR3 DNA reads as TGTGCCAGCAATAAAAGGGGACAGGGACACACTGAAGCTTTCTTT. Encoded protein: CASNKRGQGHTEAFF.